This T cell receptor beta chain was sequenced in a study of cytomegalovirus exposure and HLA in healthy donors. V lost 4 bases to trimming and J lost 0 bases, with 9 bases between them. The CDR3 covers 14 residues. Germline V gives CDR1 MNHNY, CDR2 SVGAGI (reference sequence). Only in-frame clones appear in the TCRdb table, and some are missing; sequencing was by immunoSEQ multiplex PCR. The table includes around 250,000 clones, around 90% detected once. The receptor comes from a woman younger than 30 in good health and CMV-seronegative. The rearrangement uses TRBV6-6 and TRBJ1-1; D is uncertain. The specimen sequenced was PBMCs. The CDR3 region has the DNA TGTGCCAGCAGTTCTGGGCCGATGAACACTGAAGCTTTCTTT. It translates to CASSSGPMNTEAFF.